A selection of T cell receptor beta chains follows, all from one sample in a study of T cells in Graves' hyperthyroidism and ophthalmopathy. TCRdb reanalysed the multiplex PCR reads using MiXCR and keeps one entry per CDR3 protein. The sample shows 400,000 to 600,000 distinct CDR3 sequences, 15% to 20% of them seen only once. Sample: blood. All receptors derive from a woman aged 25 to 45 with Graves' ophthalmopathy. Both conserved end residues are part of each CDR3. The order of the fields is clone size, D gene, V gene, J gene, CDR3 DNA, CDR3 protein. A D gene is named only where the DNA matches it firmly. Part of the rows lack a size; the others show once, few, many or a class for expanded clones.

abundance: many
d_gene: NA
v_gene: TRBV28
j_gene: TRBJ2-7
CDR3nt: TGTGCCAGCAGTTTACCAGCCTACGAGCAGTACTTC
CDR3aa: CASSLPAYEQYF

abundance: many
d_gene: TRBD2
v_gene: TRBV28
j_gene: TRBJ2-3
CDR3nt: TGTGCCAGCAGTCCCGCTAGCGGGAGAACAGATACGCAGTATTTT
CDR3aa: CASSPASGRTDTQYF

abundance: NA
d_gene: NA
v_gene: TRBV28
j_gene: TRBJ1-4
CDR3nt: TGTGCCACAGGGGTAGGAGGTGAAAAACTGTTTTTT
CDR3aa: CATGVGGEKLFF

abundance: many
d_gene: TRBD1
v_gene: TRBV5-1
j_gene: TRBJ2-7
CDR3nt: TGCGCCAGCAGCGGTACCGGGACAGGGTTCCACGAGCAGTACTTC
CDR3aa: CASSGTGTGFHEQYF

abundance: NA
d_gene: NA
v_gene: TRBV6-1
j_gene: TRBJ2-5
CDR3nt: TGTGCCAGCGGTGAGGGCGGAGAGACCCAGTACTTC
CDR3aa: CASGEGGETQYF

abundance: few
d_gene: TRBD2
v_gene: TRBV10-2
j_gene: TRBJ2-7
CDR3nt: TGCGCCAGCAGTGAGGTTCGGTTGGGACTAGCGGGAGCTCGGGAGCAGTACTTC
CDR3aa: CASSEVRLGLAGAREQYF

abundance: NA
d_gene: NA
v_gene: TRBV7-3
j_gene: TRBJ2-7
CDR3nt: TGTGCCAGCAGCTTAATGCCGGGGCAGCACGAGCAGTACTTC
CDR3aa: CASSLMPGQHEQYF

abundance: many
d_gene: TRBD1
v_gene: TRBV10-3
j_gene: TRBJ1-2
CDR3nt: TGTGCCATCAGTGAGTCCCAGGGGGCGCTGGATATCTATGGCTACACCTTC
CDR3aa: CAISESQGALDIYGYTF

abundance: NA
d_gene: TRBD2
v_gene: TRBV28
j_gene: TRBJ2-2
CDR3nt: TGTGCCAGCAGTTTAGGCCTAGCGGGGCACACCGGGGAGCTGTTTTTT
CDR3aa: CASSLGLAGHTGELFF

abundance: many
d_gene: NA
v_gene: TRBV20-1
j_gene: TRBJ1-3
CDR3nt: TGCAGTGCTAGAGATGGGTACACCATATATTTT
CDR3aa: CSARDGYTIYF

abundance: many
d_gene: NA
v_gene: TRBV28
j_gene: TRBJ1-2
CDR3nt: TGTGCCAGCAGTTGGGGTGACTATGGCTACACCTTC
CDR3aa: CASSWGDYGYTF

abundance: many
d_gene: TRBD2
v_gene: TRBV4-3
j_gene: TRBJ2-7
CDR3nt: TGCGCCAGCAGCCAAGGCCCTAGCGGGAGGCGGTACGAGCAGTACTTC
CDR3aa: CASSQGPSGRRYEQYF

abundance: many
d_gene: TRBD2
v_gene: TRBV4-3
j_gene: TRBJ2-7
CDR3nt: TGCGCCAGCAGCCAAGATCCGGGACTAGCGTACGAGCAGTACTTC
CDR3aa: CASSQDPGLAYEQYF

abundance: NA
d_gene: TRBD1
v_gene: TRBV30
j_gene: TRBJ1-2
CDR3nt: TGTGCCTGGAGTCCCCGACAGGGGTCGCGCTACACCTTC
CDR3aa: CAWSPRQGSRYTF

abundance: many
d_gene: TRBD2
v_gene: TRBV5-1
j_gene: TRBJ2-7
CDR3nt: TGTGCCAGCTCATCGGGACTAGCGGGAGCCTACGAGCAGTACTTC
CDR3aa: CASSSGLAGAYEQYF

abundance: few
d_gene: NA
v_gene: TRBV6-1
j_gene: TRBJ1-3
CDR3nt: TGTGCCAGCATTGATCTCGGTTACTCTGGAAACACCATATATTTT
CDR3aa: CASIDLGYSGNTIYF

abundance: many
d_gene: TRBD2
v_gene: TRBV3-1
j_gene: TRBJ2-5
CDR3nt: TGTGCCAGCAGCCCCTTCCTAGCGGGAGGTGTTCGAGAGACCCAGTACTTC
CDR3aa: CASSPFLAGGVRETQYF

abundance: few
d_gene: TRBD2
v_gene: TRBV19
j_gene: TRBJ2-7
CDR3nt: TGTGCCAGTAGTCCCGGGACTAGCGGGAGTCTTACCTACGAGCAGTACTTC
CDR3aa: CASSPGTSGSLTYEQYF

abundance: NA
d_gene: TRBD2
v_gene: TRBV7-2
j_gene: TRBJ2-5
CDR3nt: TGTGCCAGCAGCTTAGCACTAGCGAGGGAAGAGACCCAGTACTTC
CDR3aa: CASSLALAREETQYF

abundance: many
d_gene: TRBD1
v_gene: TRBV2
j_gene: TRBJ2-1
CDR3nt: TGTGCCAGCAGTGCCTGGACAGGGAGGAATGAGCAGTTCTTC
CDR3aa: CASSAWTGRNEQFF

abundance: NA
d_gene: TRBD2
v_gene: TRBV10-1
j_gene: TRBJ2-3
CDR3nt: TGCGCCAGCAGTGAGCCCGTAGCGGGAGGGAGCACAGATACGCAGTATTTT
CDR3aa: CASSEPVAGGSTDTQYF

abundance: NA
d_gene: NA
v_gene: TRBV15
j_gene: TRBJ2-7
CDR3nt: TGTGCCACCAGCAGAGTAGGGGGCTACGAGCAGTACTTC
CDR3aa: CATSRVGGYEQYF

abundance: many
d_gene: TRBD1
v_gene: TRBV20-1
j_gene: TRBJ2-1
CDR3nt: TGCAGTGCTCAAGACAGGGGCCCCTACAATGAGCAGTTCTTC
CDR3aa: CSAQDRGPYNEQFF

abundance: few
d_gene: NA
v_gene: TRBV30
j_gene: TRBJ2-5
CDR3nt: TGTGCCTGGATGCGGCTTCAACGGGGGACCCAGTACTTC
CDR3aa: CAWMRLQRGTQYF

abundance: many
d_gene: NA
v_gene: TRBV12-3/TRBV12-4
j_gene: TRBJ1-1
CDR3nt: TGTGCCAGCATCCCCTCCGGCAGGAACACTGAAGCTTTCTTT
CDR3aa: CASIPSGRNTEAFF

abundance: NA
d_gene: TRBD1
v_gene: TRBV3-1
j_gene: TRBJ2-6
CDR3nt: TGTGCCAGCAGCCCGACGACAGGGACCCTCTCTGGGGCCAACGTCCTGACTTTC
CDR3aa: CASSPTTGTLSGANVLTF

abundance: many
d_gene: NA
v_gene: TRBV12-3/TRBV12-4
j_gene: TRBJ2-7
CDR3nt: TGTGCCAGCAGTTTAGCGCACGGGACCATCTACGAGCAGTACTTC
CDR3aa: CASSLAHGTIYEQYF

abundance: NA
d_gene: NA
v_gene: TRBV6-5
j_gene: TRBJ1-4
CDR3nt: TGTGCCAGCAGTTACCGGGGAAGTTTGGCTGAAAAACTGTTTTTT
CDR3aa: CASSYRGSLAEKLFF

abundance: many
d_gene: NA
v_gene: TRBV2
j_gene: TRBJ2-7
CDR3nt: TGTGCCAGCAGTGAATTCGGGGGGCCCACCTACGAGCAGTACTTC
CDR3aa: CASSEFGGPTYEQYF

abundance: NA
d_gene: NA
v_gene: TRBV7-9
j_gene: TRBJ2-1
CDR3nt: TGTGCCAGCAGCCGAGTCAAGGGCAGCGAGCAGTTCTTC
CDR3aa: CASSRVKGSEQFF

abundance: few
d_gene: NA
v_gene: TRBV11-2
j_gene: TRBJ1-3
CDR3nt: TGTGCCAGCAGCTTGTGGGCGCGGAACACCATATATTTT
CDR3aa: CASSLWARNTIYF

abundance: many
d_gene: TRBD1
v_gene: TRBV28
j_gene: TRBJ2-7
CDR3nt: TGTGCCAGCAGTACTAGGACAGGGGGAGAGGACGAGCAGTACTTC
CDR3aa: CASSTRTGGEDEQYF

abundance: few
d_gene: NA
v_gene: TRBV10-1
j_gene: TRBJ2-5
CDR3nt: TGCGCCAGCAGTGAGTCTAGTCGGGAGACCCAGTACTTC
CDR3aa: CASSESSRETQYF

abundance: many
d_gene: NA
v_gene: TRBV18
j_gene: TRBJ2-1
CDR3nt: TGTGCCAGCTCACGAGCTCAACAGAGCTCCTACAATGAGCAGTTCTTC
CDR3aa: CASSRAQQSSYNEQFF

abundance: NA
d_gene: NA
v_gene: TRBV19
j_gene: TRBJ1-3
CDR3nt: TGTGCCAGTAGTAAGACGTCAACCAGTCTCTCTGGAAACACCATATATTTT
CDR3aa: CASSKTSTSLSGNTIYF

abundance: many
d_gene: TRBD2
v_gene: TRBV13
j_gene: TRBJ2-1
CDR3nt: TGTGCCAGCAGCGACCCGCCGGTGACTAGCGGGAACCACAATGAGCAGTTCTTC
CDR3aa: CASSDPPVTSGNHNEQFF

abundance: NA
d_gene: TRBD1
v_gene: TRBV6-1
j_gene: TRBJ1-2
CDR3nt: TGTGCCAGCAGCACAGGACAGGGGGCTTTCTATGGCTACACCTTC
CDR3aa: CASSTGQGAFYGYTF